These 16 T cell receptor beta chains originate from one sample sequenced in a study of blood T cell repertoires in COVID-19. Data came from immunoSEQ multiplex PCR; TCRdb stores just in-frame clones and leaves some out. Here the sample spans more than 200,000 clones, about nine tenths being singletons. The specimen sequenced was PBMCs or T cells enriched from blood (not recorded which). The receptors shown here come from a man between 25 and 39 years old in a cohort exposed to, infected with or recovered from COVID-19 (not recorded which).

The chain uses TRBV18 and TRBJ1-1, with no clear D. Germline V lookup: CDR1 KGHSH, CDR2 LQKENI. The ends were cut back, 3 bases at V and 6 bases at J, with 8 bases in the middle. This CDR3 comprises 12 residues. CDR3 residues: CASSPGRAEAFF. CDR3 DNA sequence: TGTGCCAGCTCACCTGGGAGGGCTGAAGCTTTCTTT.

This chain links TRBV3-1 (or the pseudogene TRBV3-2) with TRBJ2-7, with 8 bases that match TRBD2. CDR1 is LGHDT, CDR2 YNNKEL, per germline (reference sequence). This CDR3 has 15 amino acids. V lost 0 bases, J lost 4 bases, and 5 bases stayed unmatched. CDR3 residues: CASSQELAGKYEQYF. The DNA of the CDR3 is TGTGCCAGCAGCCAAGAGCTAGCGGGCAAGTACGAGCAGTACTTC.

This sequence joins TRBV7-9 and TRBJ1-1, with D tentatively TRBD1 (5 bases). Per germline, CDR1 SEHNR and CDR2 FQNEAQ (reference sequence). V was cut by 5 bases and J by 1 base, with 14 bases left in between. The CDR3 spans 15 residues. The CDR3 here is CASSPRTQRNTEAFF. The CDR3 DNA follows: TGTGCCAGCAGCCCTCGGACACAACGGAACACTGAAGCTTTCTTT.

This rearrangement joins TRBV9 to TRBJ2-7; 10 nucleotides match TRBD1. Unmatched junction bases numbered 8, after V lost 3 bases and J lost 5 bases. Germline CDR1 is SGDLS and CDR2 is YYNGEE. This CDR3 has 15 amino acids. The CDR3 DNA is TGTGCCAGCAGCGCCCCGGGACAGGGGTATGACGAGCAGTACTTC. This sequence encodes CASSAPGQGYDEQYF. The whole variable domain, filled in from reference TRBV9 and TRBJ2-7, reads DSGVTQTPKHLITATGQRVTLRCSPRSGDLSVYWYQQSLDQGLQFLIQYYNGEERAKGNILERFSAQQFPDLHSELNLSSLELGDSALYFCASSAPGQGYDEQYFGPGTRLTVT.

The chain has TRBV7-9 and TRBJ2-7; TRBD2 might be the D (5 bases). Trimming pared 5 bases from V and 7 bases from J, leaving 6 bases between. The CDR3 totals 10 residues. Germline V CDR1 and CDR2: SEHNR, FQNEAQ (reference sequence). CDR3 sequence reads: CASSREEQYF. The CDR3 bases are TGTGCCAGCAGCCGGGAAGAGCAGTACTTC.

V usage is TRBV4-2 and J usage is TRBJ2-2; 7 nucleotides agree with TRBD2. J gave up 6 bases and V 4 bases, and 5 bases lay outside the gene matches. CDR3 size: 14 residues. Germline V gives CDR1 LGHNA, CDR2 YNFKEQ. The CDR3 nucleotides read TGTGCCAGCAGCCGGGCGGGAGCGCCCGGGGAGCTGTTTTTT. It yields the protein CASSRAGAPGELFF.

This clone was seen a handful of times. The J gene is TRBJ1-2, the V gene TRBV4-2; D remains ambiguous. The CDR3 sequence is 15 residues long. Germline V gene data show CDR1 as LGHNA and CDR2 as YNFKEQ. The V end was cut by 0 bases, the J end by 5 bases, with 13 bases between. CDR3 sequence (DNA): TGTGCCAGCAGCCAAGACTCCGCTGAGCCGTATGGCTACACCTTC. Its protein is CASSQDSAEPYGYTF.

The chain uses TRBV27 and TRBJ1-5; perhaps TRBD1 as D (6 bases). V was cut by 6 bases and J by 6 bases, with 18 bases left in between. This CDR3 is 15 amino acids long. Germline V gives CDR1 MNHEY, CDR2 SMNVEV (reference sequence). CDR3 sequence reads: CASSLRQGSFQPQHF. The CDR3 DNA sequence: TGTGCCAGCAGCCTCCGTCAGGGGTCCTTTCAGCCCCAGCATTTT.

The chain has TRBV6-4 and TRBJ2-1; 8 bases are a match to TRBD2. V dropped 3 bases and J dropped 1; count of bases not matched to a gene: 5. The CDR3 spans 16 residues. Germline V gene data show CDR1 as MRHNA and CDR2 as SNTAGT. CDR3 protein: CASSDSERGSYNEQFF. As DNA, the CDR3 is TGTGCCAGCAGTGATAGTGAGCGGGGGTCCTACAATGAGCAGTTCTTC.

The rearrangement joins TRBV5-1 to TRBJ1-2, with D perhaps TRBD1 (6 bases). Germline V gene lookup returns CDR1 SGHRS and CDR2 YFSETQ. CDR3 length: 17 amino acids. The V and J ends lost 6 bases and 3 bases respectively, with 24 bases between them. In nucleotides, the CDR3 is TGCGCCAGCAAAGTCGATCACAGGGTACAGGAAGACTATGGCTACACCTTC. Encoded protein: CASKVDHRVQEDYGYTF.

The V gene is TRBV6-2 or TRBV6-3, the J gene TRBJ2-3; 7 bases line up with TRBD1. The CDR3 contains 16 residues. The V gene's germline CDR1 is MNHEY and CDR2 SVGEGT. The V and J ends lost 5 bases and 2 bases, in that order; junction bases with no gene match: 10. CDR3 in DNA: TGTGCCAGCAGTCCGCTCAGGGGGTCCTTCACAGATACGCAGTATTTT. Translated, it gives CASSPLRGSFTDTQYF.

The table lists this clone with a count of one. V gene TRBV19 combines with J gene TRBJ2-1; 14 nucleotides line up with TRBD2. This CDR3 spans 18 amino acids. CDR1 is LNHDA, CDR2 SQIVND, per germline (reference sequence). Trimming removed 3 bases from V and 9 bases from J; junction bases left unmatched: 13. The CDR3 DNA reads as TGTGCCAGTAGTATGGGGAGGGGGACTAGCGGGAGTGTTCTTGAGCAGTTCTTC. As protein: CASSMGRGTSGSVLEQFF.

The chain recombines TRBV24-1 with TRBJ2-7; D possibly corresponds to TRBD1 (5 bases). V was trimmed by 5 bases and J by 2 bases, leaving 12 bases between them. CDR1 and CDR2 (germline): KGHDR, SFDVKD. CDR3 length: 14 amino acids. The DNA for the CDR3 is TGTGCCACCAGTGCCCCGGACAACCCCTACGAGCAGTACTTC. It translates to CATSAPDNPYEQYF.

This chain links TRBV28 with TRBJ2-3, with TRBD2 matching 7 bases. The CDR3 has 16 amino acids. Trimming took 6 bases from V and 3 from J; bases not matched to a gene: 12. Germline V gene lookup returns CDR1 MDHEN and CDR2 SYDVKM. The CDR3 is CASSPSWGRATDTQYF. DNA of the CDR3: TGTGCCAGCAGCCCTTCTTGGGGGAGGGCGACAGATACGCAGTATTTT. The complete variable domain, with remaining parts taken from reference TRBV28 and TRBJ2-3, reads DVKVTQSSRYLVKRTGEKVFLECVQDMDHENMFWYRQDPGLGLRLIYFSYDVKMKEKGDIPEGYSVSREKKERFSLILESASTNQTSMYLCASSPSWGRATDTQYFGPGTRLTVL.

Written as DNA, the CDR3 is TGTGCCAGCAGTGAAACGCTGACAGCAAGGCCTCCTAACTATGGCTACACCTTC. Translation: CASSETLTARPPNYGYTF. The V call is TRBV2, the J call TRBJ1-2, with a weak D call TRBD1 (5 bases). CDR1 SNHLY and CDR2 FYNNEI come from the germline V gene. V shed 2 bases and J shed 0 bases, with 19 bases lying between them. The CDR3 contains 18 residues.

This sequence joins TRBV13 and TRBJ2-2; 9 nucleotides agree with TRBD1. Unmatched junction bases numbered 11, after V lost 0 bases and J lost 6 bases. The CDR3 has 18 amino acids. Germline CDR1 PRHDT, CDR2 FYEKMQ (reference sequence). The CDR3 region has the DNA TGTGCCAGCAGCTTAGGTCCTGCCGGGACAGGGTCCCCCGGGGAGCTGTTTTTT. Translating gives CASSLGPAGTGSPGELFF. The whole variable domain, remainder taken from reference TRBV13 and TRBJ2-2, is AAGVIQSPRHLIKEKRETATLKCYPIPRHDTVYWYQQGPGQDPQFLISFYEKMQSDKGSIPDRFSAQQFSDYHSELNMSSLELGDSALYFCASSLGPAGTGSPGELFFGEGSRLTVL.